The clone carrying this T cell receptor (beta chain) was observed a few times. Its antigen is unidentified. The data are from a study of vaccination and CD4 T cells after COVID-19. Study-level background: The post-vaccine samples came a median roughly 72 days after dose two (range 14 to 241).

Germline V gene sequence: CDR1 SQVTM, CDR2 ANQGSEA. CDR3 length: 15 amino acids. The V segment lost 6 bases and the J segment 7 bases; nucleotides outside the gene matches: 13. Whole-study findings and limits: Only post-vaccination samples contained a median approximately 84% of the reactive clones in convalescent patients.

Sample treatment: roughly 10-day PBMC culture with coronavirus spike peptide pools or control peptides (ViraFEST assay). CD4+ T-cell collection from the unexposed donor predated the COVID-19 pandemic (2011-2018). Using peptide pools, antigen-specific T cells were expanded in ViraFEST before TCRs were sequenced. Sequencing of DNA taken from cultured CD4+ T cells relied on the Oncomine TCR Beta short-read assay. Via MiXCR, TCRdb re-called the PCR reads, giving one row per CDR3 protein. This table has thousands of distinct CDR3 sequences, about 20% appearing once. This sequence was found in a human donor in good health. The specimen sequenced was CD4+ T cells from blood, cultured in vitro. V gene TRBV29-1 combines with J gene TRBJ2-7, with 12 bases lining up with TRBD2. The CDR3 reads CSVARLAGAPGEQYF. DNA for the CDR3: TGCAGCGTCGCCCGACTAGCGGGGGCCCCGGGTGAGCAGTACTTC.